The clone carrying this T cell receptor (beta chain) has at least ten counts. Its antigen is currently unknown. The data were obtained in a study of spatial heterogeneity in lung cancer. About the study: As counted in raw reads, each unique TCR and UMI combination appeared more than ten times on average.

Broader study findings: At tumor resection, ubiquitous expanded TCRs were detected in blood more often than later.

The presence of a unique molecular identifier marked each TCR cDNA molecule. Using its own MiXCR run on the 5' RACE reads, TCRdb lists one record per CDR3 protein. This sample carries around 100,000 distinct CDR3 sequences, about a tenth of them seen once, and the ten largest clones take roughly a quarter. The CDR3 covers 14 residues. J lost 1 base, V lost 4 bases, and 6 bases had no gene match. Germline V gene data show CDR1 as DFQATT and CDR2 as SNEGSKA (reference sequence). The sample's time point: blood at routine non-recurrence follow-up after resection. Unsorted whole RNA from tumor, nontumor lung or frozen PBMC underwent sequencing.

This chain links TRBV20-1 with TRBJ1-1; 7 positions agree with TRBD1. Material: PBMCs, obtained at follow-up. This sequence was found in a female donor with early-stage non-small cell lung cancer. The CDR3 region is CSAIQGLGNTEAFF. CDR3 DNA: TGCAGTGCTATACAGGGGCTGGGGAACACTGAAGCTTTCTTT.